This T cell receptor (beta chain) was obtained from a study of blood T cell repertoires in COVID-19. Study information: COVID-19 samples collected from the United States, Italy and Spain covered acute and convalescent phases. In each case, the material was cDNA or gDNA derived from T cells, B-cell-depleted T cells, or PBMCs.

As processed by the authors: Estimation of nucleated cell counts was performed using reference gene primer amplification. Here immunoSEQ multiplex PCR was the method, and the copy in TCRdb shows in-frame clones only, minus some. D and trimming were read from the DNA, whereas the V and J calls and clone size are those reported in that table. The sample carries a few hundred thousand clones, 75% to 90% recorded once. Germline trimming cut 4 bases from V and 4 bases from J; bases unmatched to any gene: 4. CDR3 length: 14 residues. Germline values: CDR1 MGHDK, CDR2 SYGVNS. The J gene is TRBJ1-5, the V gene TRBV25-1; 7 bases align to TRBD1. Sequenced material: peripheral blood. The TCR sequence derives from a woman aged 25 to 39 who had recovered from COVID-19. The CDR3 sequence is CASSVTGSNQPQHF. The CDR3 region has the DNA TGTGCCAGCAGTGTGACAGGGTCTAATCAGCCCCAGCATTTT.